Each of the 20 T cell receptor beta chains below was sequenced from the same sample in a study of blood T cell repertoires in COVID-19. The protocol was immunoSEQ multiplex PCR, while the TCRdb copy is restricted to in-frame clones and leaves out a portion. In the table there are tens of thousands of clones, 82% of which are singletons. Sequenced material: peripheral blood. The receptors shown here come from a human donor in a cohort sampled during active COVID-19.

This clone was recorded a few times. V and J are TRBV21-1 and TRBJ1-5; the DNA was not used to check the table's D call, TRBD1. TRBV21-1 is tagged as a pseudogene. The CDR3 has 17 residues. CDR3 amino acids: CASSKRQGRYSNQPQHF. CDR3 DNA sequence: TGTGCCAGCAGCAAAAGACAGGGCCGCTATAGCAATCAGCCCCAGCATTTT.

This clone has a single count. The chain joins TRBV5-1 to TRBJ1-6; D remains unclear. Trimming pared 4 bases from V and 2 bases from J, leaving 13 bases between. The CDR3 consists of 16 residues. The V gene's germline CDR1 is SGHRS and CDR2 YFSETQ. The CDR3 spells CASSLASRTYNSPLHF. In nucleotides, the CDR3 is TGCGCCAGCAGCCTAGCCTCACGGACCTATAATTCACCCCTCCACTTT. The entire variable domain, with the rest obtained from reference TRBV5-1 and TRBJ1-6, is as follows: KAGVTQTPRYLIKTRGQQVTLSCSPISGHRSVSWYQQTPGQGLQFLFEYFSETQRNKGNFPGRFSGRQFSNSRSEMNVSTLELGDSALYLCASSLASRTYNSPLHFGNGTRLTVT.

The rearrangement links TRBV5-1 to TRBJ1-1; 7 bases are a match to TRBD1. The trim removed 2 bases at V and 4 bases at J, leaving 5 bases unmatched. The germline V gene encodes CDR1 SGHRS and CDR2 YFSETQ. The CDR3 contains 14 residues. Here the CDR3 reads CASSFSGTVTEAFF. The CDR3 coding sequence is TGCGCCAGCAGCTTTTCCGGGACAGTCACTGAAGCTTTCTTT.

This chain links TRBV29-1 with TRBJ2-5, with TRBD1 as a possible D gene (5 bases). The CDR3 is made up of 12 amino acids. V shed 6 bases and J shed 1 base, with 9 bases lying between them. The germline CDR1 and CDR2 sequences are SQVTM and ANQGSEA. The CDR3 DNA is TGCAGCGTCCGGACACCCCAAGAGACCCAGTACTTC. This encodes CSVRTPQETQYF.

Of note for this clone: The sample holds other DNA sequences that translate to the same CDR3. The chain links TRBV18 to TRBJ1-1; 9 positions agree with TRBD1. CDR3 length: 14 amino acids. After removal of 4 bases from V and 1 base from J, the junction contained 1 base not matched to a gene. Germline values: CDR1 KGHSH, CDR2 LQKENI. The DNA of the CDR3 is TGTGCCAGCTCACTGGGACAGGGGAACACTGAAGCTTTCTTT. Protein: CASSLGQGNTEAFF. Based on the CDR3 plus reference TRBV18 and TRBJ1-1, the full variable domain is NAGVMQNPRHLVRRRGQEARLRCSPMKGHSHVYWYRQLPEEGLKFMVYLQKENIIDESGMPKERFSAEFPKEGPSILRIQQVVRGDSAAYFCASSLGQGNTEAFFGQGTRLTVV.

This chain connects TRBV19 to TRBJ2-3; 8 nucleotides line up with TRBD2. CDR1 LNHDA and CDR2 SQIVND come from the germline V gene (reference sequence). The CDR3 covers 15 residues. The J segment lost 0 bases and the V segment lost 7 bases, leaving 6 bases of the junction unmatched. CDR3 loop: CASKERGGSTDTQYF. As DNA, the CDR3 is TGTGCCAGTAAGGAACGGGGGGGAAGCACAGATACGCAGTATTTT.

The count of this clone is one. The chain uses TRBV3-1 (or the pseudogene TRBV3-2) and TRBJ2-5, with D possibly TRBD1 on 5 matching bases. Trimming pared 3 bases from V and 1 base from J, leaving 12 bases between. Germline-derived CDR1 and CDR2 are LGHDT and YNNKEL (reference sequence). This CDR3 has 15 residues. The CDR3 is CASSHNLGVQETQYF. In DNA, the CDR3 is TGTGCCAGCAGCCATAACCTAGGGGTCCAAGAGACCCAGTACTTC.

The chain joins TRBV2 to TRBJ1-2; 10 bases map to TRBD1. This CDR3 has 18 residues. Germline V gene data show CDR1 as SNHLY and CDR2 as FYNNEI. The trim removed 7 bases at V and 4 bases at J, leaving 18 bases unmatched. The CDR3 nucleotides read TGTGCCAGCACCGTATTAGGGACAGGGGAATTTTTGGCCTATGGCTACACCTTC. Its translation is CASTVLGTGEFLAYGYTF.

The chain couples TRBV5-4 to TRBJ1-2, with no clear D. Germline CDR1 is SGHNT and CDR2 is YYREEE (reference sequence). V dropped 5 bases and J dropped 0 bases, with 14 bases sitting between them. This CDR3 is 15 amino acids long. CDR3 residues: CASRKTVFSNYGYTF. CDR3 coding DNA: TGTGCCAGCAGAAAAACAGTCTTCTCTAACTATGGCTACACCTTC. Full variable domain (outside the CDR3, taken from reference TRBV5-4 and TRBJ1-2): ETGVTQSPTHLIKTRGQQVTLRCSSQSGHNTVSWYQQALGQGPQFIFQYYREEENGRGNFPPRFSGLQFPNYSSELNVNALELDDSALYLCASRKTVFSNYGYTFGSGTRLTVV.

The chain employs TRBV2 and TRBJ1-5; D is unclear. The length of the CDR3 is 14 residues. Trimming removed 3 bases from V and 9 bases from J, with 15 bases in between. CDR1 and CDR2 (germline): SNHLY, FYNNEI. In nucleotides, the CDR3 is TGTGCCAGCAGTGAGGAATCTGTCGGAGGGCCCCAGCATTTT. Amino acid sequence: CASSEESVGGPQHF.

The V gene is TRBV5-6, the J gene TRBJ1-2; no firm D call. This CDR3 is 13 amino acids long. Germline assignment: CDR1 SGHDT and CDR2 YYEEEE. The V end lost 0 bases, the J end lost 3 bases, and 6 bases lay between the germline ends. As DNA, the CDR3 is TGTGCCAGCAGCTTGGAGGCGGACTATGGCTACACCTTC. This encodes CASSLEADYGYTF.

The CDR3 DNA follows: TGTGCCAGCAGCTCAGGACGGGGTAGCAGCGATACGCAGTATTTT. Its protein is CASSSGRGSSDTQYF. This chain links TRBV11-2 with TRBJ2-3; TRBD2 might be the D (5 bases). The V and J ends lost 4 bases and 6 bases respectively, with 17 bases between them. This CDR3 comprises 15 residues. Germline CDR1 SGHAT, CDR2 FQNNGV. Combining the CDR3 with reference TRBV11-2 and TRBJ2-3 gives the whole variable domain EAGVAQSPRYKIIEKRQSVAFWCNPISGHATLYWYQQILGQGPKLLIQFQNNGVVDDSQLPKDRFSAERLKGVDSTLKIQPAKLEDSAVYLCASSSGRGSSDTQYFGPGTRLTVL.

This clone showed up just a few times. The V gene is TRBV30, the J gene TRBJ2-5; possibly TRBD2 for D (7 bases). The CDR3 contains 16 residues. Trimming stripped 4 bases from V and 0 bases from J, with 18 bases between. Germline V gene data show CDR1 as GTSNPN and CDR2 as SVGIG (reference sequence). CDR3 DNA sequence: TGTGCCTGGACCCCCGGCGGGGGCCAAAACCAAGAGACCCAGTACTTC. Amino acid sequence: CAWTPGGGQNQETQYF.

This chain links TRBV3-1 (or the pseudogene TRBV3-2) with TRBJ1-5; D not resolved. Trimming stripped 5 bases from V and 2 bases from J, with 10 bases between. CDR1 and CDR2 (germline): LGHDT, YNNKEL (reference sequence). The CDR3 is made up of 14 amino acids. CDR3 sequence reads: CASSAISGNQPQHF. Here the CDR3 DNA reads TGTGCCAGCAGCGCAATCAGTGGCAATCAGCCCCAGCATTTT.

The gene calls are TRBV5-4 and TRBJ2-3; D ambiguous. Trimming left V 4 bases short and J 1 base short, with 10 bases between. The length of the CDR3 is 14 residues. Per the germline V gene, CDR1 is SGHNT and CDR2 is YYREEE (reference sequence). This CDR3 is CASSRRLGTDTQYF. The CDR3 region has the DNA TGTGCCAGCAGCCGCCGACTGGGCACAGATACGCAGTATTTT.

This sequence joins TRBV11-2 and TRBJ2-7; 8 positions match TRBD1. The CDR3 contains 17 residues. Trimming cost V 1 base and J 7 bases; bases outside gene matches: 15. Per the germline V gene, CDR1 is SGHAT and CDR2 is FQNNGV. Here the CDR3 reads CASSLGLDGQGVREQYF. The CDR3 region has the DNA TGTGCCAGCAGCTTAGGGCTCGACGGACAGGGTGTGAGGGAGCAGTACTTC.

This sequence joins TRBV4-1 and TRBJ2-1; 8 nucleotides align to TRBD2. V lost 4 bases and J lost 8; bases outside the gene matches: 16. Germline V CDR1 and CDR2: MGHRA, YSYEKL. The CDR3 has 17 amino acids. CDR3 in DNA: TGCGCCAGCAGCCCCCTGACTACGGGGGGGCCAATGGATGAGCAGTTCTTC. This translates into CASSPLTTGGPMDEQFF.

The chain combines TRBV28 with TRBJ1-4, with 7 positions matching TRBD1. Germline CDR1 and CDR2: MDHEN and SYDVKM. CDR3 length: 14 amino acids. Trimming took 3 bases from V and 8 from J; bases not matched to a gene: 6. The CDR3 nucleotides are TGTGCCAGCAGTTTGACAGGGTGGGGGGAAAAACTGTTTTTT. Its translation is CASSLTGWGEKLFF. Based on the CDR3 plus reference TRBV28 and TRBJ1-4, the full variable domain is DVKVTQSSRYLVKRTGEKVFLECVQDMDHENMFWYRQDPGLGLRLIYFSYDVKMKEKGDIPEGYSVSREKKERFSLILESASTNQTSMYLCASSLTGWGEKLFFGSGTQLSVL.

This rearrangement joins TRBV29-1 to TRBJ1-1; D is uncertain. V was trimmed by 7 bases and J by 3 bases, leaving 18 bases between them. The V gene's germline CDR1 is SQVTM and CDR2 ANQGSEA. This CDR3 spans 14 amino acids. The DNA for the CDR3 is TGCAGCGCCTCCCCGGGGAGAAGCGACACTGAAGCTTTCTTT. Its protein is CSASPGRSDTEAFF.

The chain has TRBV30 and TRBJ1-2; TRBD1 is a possible D gene (5 bases). Germline V gene sequence: CDR1 GTSNPN, CDR2 SVGIG (reference sequence). V was trimmed by 8 bases and J by 1 base, leaving 14 bases between them. The CDR3 length is 13 residues. Here the CDR3 DNA reads TGTGCCCGGGGACGACAGCTTAACTATGGCTACACCTTC. Translated, it gives CARGRQLNYGYTF.